Below, one TCR beta chain is given with its context. Its antigen is as yet unknown. No conserved phenylalanine or tryptophan is present at the end of the CDR3, so a read error is the likely explanation. 5'RACE with 10-nucleotide random UMIs generated the cDNA. TCRdb used MiXCR to reprocess the 5' RACE reads, holding one entry per CDR3 protein. Among nearly 60,000 distinct CDR3 sequences, approximately 4% were seen once, and the ten largest hold under 4%. This CDR3 region has 15 residues. The germline CDR1 and CDR2 sequences are LGHDT and YNNKEL (reference sequence). V was pared by 0 bases and J by 7 bases, with 15 bases between. The data derive from a study of neurological immune-mediated disorders. Study observations and caveats: Phylogenetic grouping put 18 of 34 multiple sclerosis patients' repertoires into one related-CDR3 cluster, a possible signature. Expanded clones shared no CDR3 amino acid sequences across subjects, suggesting private repertoires in all groups.

This chain links TRBV3-1 with TRBJ1-2; possibly TRBD1 for D (6 bases). The source material was PBMCs. The TCR was taken from a woman aged 25-40 years with multiple sclerosis. CDR3 sequence (DNA): TGTGCCAGCAGCCAAGATCTCTGGGGGGCTTCTGGCTACACCAAC. Amino acid sequence: CASSQDLWGASGYTN.